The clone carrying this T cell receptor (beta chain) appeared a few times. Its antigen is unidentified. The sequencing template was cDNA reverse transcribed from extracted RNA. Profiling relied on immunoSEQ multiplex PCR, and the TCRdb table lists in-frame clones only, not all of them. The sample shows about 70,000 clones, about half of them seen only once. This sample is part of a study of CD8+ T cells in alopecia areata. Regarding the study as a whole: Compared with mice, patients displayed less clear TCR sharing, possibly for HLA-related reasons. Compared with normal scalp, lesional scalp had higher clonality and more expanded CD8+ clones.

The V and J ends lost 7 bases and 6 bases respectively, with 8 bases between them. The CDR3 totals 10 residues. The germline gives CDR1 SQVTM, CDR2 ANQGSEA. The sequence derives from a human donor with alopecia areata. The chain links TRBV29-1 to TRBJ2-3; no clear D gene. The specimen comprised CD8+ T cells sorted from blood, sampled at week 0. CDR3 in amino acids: CSGMSDTQYF. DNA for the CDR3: TGCAGCGGTATGTCGGATACGCAGTATTTT.